These T cell receptor beta chains were read from a single sample in a study of shared clonotypes between healthy human individuals. Clones were sequenced by immunoSEQ multiplex PCR, and TCRdb holds only the in-frame ones, with some missing. The sample holds more than 1.2 million clones; just under 99% are singletons and the top ten take 0.36%. Sequencing input: naive CD4+ T cells sorted from blood. The source is a man under 40 in good health. Each CDR3 is given with its conserved first and last residue. The order of the fields is D gene, clone size, V gene, J gene, CDR3 length, CDR3 protein, CDR3 DNA. A D gene is named only where the DNA matches it firmly. For some rows the clone size is stated as once, few or many, or as a class when expanded; others skip it.

D: -; size: -; V: TRBV28; J: TRBJ1-1; length: 13; CDR3: CASSPPAGTEAFF; DNA: TGTGCCAGCAGTCCCCCCGCAGGCACTGAAGCTTTCTTT
D: -; size: -; V: TRBV20-1; J: TRBJ2-1; length: 11; CDR3: CSASPSNEQFF; DNA: TGCAGTGCTAGTCCTAGCAATGAGCAGTTCTTC
D: TRBD2; size: -; V: TRBV11-2; J: TRBJ2-7; length: 18; CDR3: CASSRAGATGLVSYEQYF; DNA: TGTGCCAGCAGCCGAGCAGGGGCGACGGGACTAGTCTCCTACGAGCAGTACTTC
D: -; size: once; V: TRBV20-1; J: TRBJ2-2; length: 11; CDR3: CSAQTPGELFF; DNA: TGCAGTGCCCAAACACCCGGGGAGCTGTTTTTT
D: TRBD1; size: -; V: TRBV6-1; J: TRBJ2-2; length: 14; CDR3: CASRQGLDTGELFF; DNA: TGTGCCAGTCGACAGGGTCTAGACACCGGGGAGCTGTTTTTT
D: -; size: -; V: TRBV5-1; J: TRBJ2-7; length: 15; CDR3: CASSLQGLGLDEQYF; DNA: TGCGCCAGCAGCTTGCAGGGACTGGGCCTGGACGAGCAGTACTTC
D: -; size: -; V: TRBV5-1; J: TRBJ1-1; length: 14; CDR3: CASSLVGANTEAFF; DNA: TGCGCCAGCAGCTTGGTGGGCGCAAACACTGAAGCTTTCTTT
D: TRBD2; size: -; V: TRBV9; J: TRBJ2-2; length: 13; CDR3: CASTSGNTGELFF; DNA: TGTGCCAGCACTAGCGGGAACACCGGGGAGCTGTTTTTT
D: TRBD1; size: -; V: TRBV7-2; J: TRBJ2-7; length: 15; CDR3: CASSPRTGNLYEQYF; DNA: TGTGCCAGCAGCCCACGGACAGGGAACCTCTACGAGCAGTACTTC
D: TRBD1; size: once; V: TRBV9; J: TRBJ2-1; length: 15; CDR3: CASSAPGGAPNEQFF; DNA: TGTGCCAGCAGCGCCCCAGGGGGCGCCCCCAATGAGCAGTTCTTC
D: TRBD1; size: -; V: TRBV4-1; J: TRBJ1-1; length: 15; CDR3: CASSQVDRRNTEAFF; DNA: TGCGCCAGCAGCCAAGTGGACAGGAGGAACACTGAAGCTTTCTTT
D: TRBD1; size: once; V: TRBV28; J: TRBJ2-1; length: 16; CDR3: CASTSAGTVGYNEQFF; DNA: TGTGCCAGCACCTCGGCCGGGACAGTCGGATACAATGAGCAGTTCTTC
D: TRBD2; size: -; V: TRBV5-1; J: TRBJ2-5; length: 14; CDR3: CASSLTSGQETQYF; DNA: TGCGCCAGCAGTCTGACTAGCGGTCAAGAGACCCAGTACTTC
D: TRBD1; size: -; V: TRBV6-6; J: TRBJ1-2; length: 15; CDR3: CACFRDRGLNGGYTF; DNA: TGTGCCTGCTTCCGGGACAGGGGGTTGAATGGTGGCTACACCTTC
D: TRBD1; size: once; V: TRBV5-1; J: TRBJ2-3; length: 15; CDR3: CASSSIGTGEDTQYF; DNA: TGCGCCAGCAGCTCCATCGGGACAGGGGAAGATACGCAGTATTTT
D: TRBD1; size: -; V: TRBV7-9; J: TRBJ2-7; length: 16; CDR3: CASSYTQGQLYYEQYF; DNA: TGTGCCAGCAGCTACACCCAGGGACAGCTTTACTACGAGCAGTACTTC
D: TRBD2; size: -; V: TRBV10-3; J: TRBJ2-2; length: 17; CDR3: CAISESVASGRTGELFF; DNA: TGTGCCATCAGTGAGTCAGTTGCTAGCGGGAGGACCGGGGAGCTGTTTTTT
D: -; size: -; V: TRBV7-8; J: TRBJ2-7; length: 13; CDR3: CASSPSVTYEQYF; DNA: TGTGCCAGCAGCCCTAGCGTCACCTACGAGCAGTACTTC